These 14 T cell receptor beta chains came from one sample sequenced in a study of Graves' ophthalmopathy and Graves' hyperthyroidism. From RNA, the CDR3 regions of TCR beta chains were amplified and sequenced. First-round RT-PCR employed HTBI primers, with a second-round multiplex PCR after it. MiXCR, applied by TCRdb to the multiplex PCR reads, yields one record per CDR3 protein. The sample has approximately 210,000 distinct CDR3 sequences, 20% to 25% seen once. Sequenced: peripheral blood. All receptors derive from a woman aged 45 to 65 with Graves' ophthalmopathy.

This clonotype came up many times. This rearrangement joins TRBV28 to TRBJ2-7; D remains ambiguous. Trimming stripped 6 bases from V and 3 bases from J, with 12 bases between. Germline V gene sequence: CDR1 MDHEN, CDR2 SYDVKM. The CDR3 sequence is 13 residues long. The CDR3 loop is CASRPLNLYEQYF. As DNA, the CDR3 is TGTGCCAGCAGGCCACTGAACCTCTACGAGCAGTACTTC.

On this clonotype itself: One base away lies a much larger clone, so this may be a sequencing read error. The chain has TRBV20-1 and TRBJ2-5; 9 bases are shared with TRBD2. The germline gives CDR1 DFQATT, CDR2 SNEGSKA (reference sequence). This CDR3 comprises 15 residues. This chain's CDR3 is CRVTRAGGGQETQYF. Here the CDR3 DNA reads TGCAGGGTAACCCGGGCGGGAGGGGGGCAAGAGACCCAGTACTTC.

This rearrangement joins TRBV6-1 to TRBJ1-1, with D unresolved. Germline V gene data show CDR1 as MNHNS and CDR2 as SASEGT. The CDR3 is 13 amino acids. V lost 5 bases and J lost 11, with 18 bases in between. The CDR3 DNA follows: TGTGCCAGCAGTCCGCGACCCGTCGGTGGCGCTTTCTTT. Its protein is CASSPRPVGGAFF.

In its sample, this clonotype was seen many times. The V gene is TRBV24-1, the J gene TRBJ2-6; tentative D call: TRBD2 (5 bases). This CDR3 has 16 amino acids. Germline CDR1 KGHDR, CDR2 SFDVKD. The germline V and J ends were trimmed by 3 bases and 0 bases, with 8 bases remaining between them. The chain's CDR3 is CATSDGSRSGANVLTF. CDR3 DNA: TGTGCCACCAGTGATGGGAGCCGCTCTGGGGCCAACGTCCTGACTTTC.

This clonotype appeared a few times. V gene TRBV6-1 combines with J gene TRBJ2-7, with D unclear. Trimming removed 4 bases at V and 2 bases at J, with 12 bases between. The CDR3 spans 14 residues. Germline loops: CDR1 MNHNS, CDR2 SASEGT. CDR3 protein: CASSGSTTTYEQYF. The CDR3 DNA sequence: TGTGCCAGCAGTGGCTCAACTACTACCTACGAGCAGTACTTC.

In its sample, this clonotype was seen many times. V usage is TRBV11-2 and J usage is TRBJ1-1; D is uncertain. CDR3 size: 16 residues. Germline CDR1 SGHAT, CDR2 FQNNGV. V was clipped by 3 bases and J by 0 bases, with 14 bases between them. For the CDR3, the DNA is TGTGCCAGCAGCTTTTCGGGGTCCCTCCTGAACACTGAAGCTTTCTTT. Its protein is CASSFSGSLLNTEAFF.

The chain employs TRBV11-2 and TRBJ1-2; no clear D gene. The ends were cut back, 4 bases at V and 4 bases at J, with 13 bases in the middle. CDR3 length equals 14 residues. Germline V lookup: CDR1 SGHAT, CDR2 FQNNGV. This CDR3 reads CASSSPEGLYGYTF. CDR3 nucleotide sequence: TGTGCCAGCAGCTCACCCGAGGGTCTCTATGGCTACACCTTC.

In its sample, this clonotype was seen many times. As DNA, the CDR3 is TGTGCCAGCAGCTTAGGGAAACTGAACGAGCAGTACTTC. This encodes CASSLGKLNEQYF. The rearrangement uses TRBV7-8 and TRBJ2-7; no clear D. The CDR3 length is 13 residues. Germline V gene data show CDR1 as SGHVS and CDR2 as FQNEAQ. V lost 1 base and J 5 bases, leaving 9 bases between the germline ends.

This clonotype was counted between two and nine times. The junction departs from germline at one end; a sequencing error may be responsible. The V and J genes are TRBV18 and TRBJ2-5, with 7 bases matching TRBD2. The germline V gene has CDR1 KGHSH and CDR2 LQKENI. The CDR3 consists of 17 residues. The CDR3: CASSSPDYGREKETQYF. The CDR3, as DNA: TGTGCCAGCTCATCACCCGATTATGGGCGGGAGAAAGAGACCCAGTACTTC. Filled out from reference TRBV18 and TRBJ2-5, the complete variable domain reads NAGVMQNPRHLVRRRGQEARLRCSPMKGHSHVYWYRQLPEEGLKFMVYLQKENIIDESGMPKERFSAEFPKEGPSILRIQQVVRGDSAAYFCASSSPDYGREKETQYFGPGTRLLVL.

The gene calls are TRBV20-1 and TRBJ2-2; 10 positions match TRBD2. V dropped 1 base and J dropped 6; count of bases not matched to a gene: 14. The CDR3 extends over 18 amino acids. Germline V CDR1 and CDR2: DFQATT, SNEGSKA (reference sequence). The CDR3 here is CSARAPSGSRHSAGELFF. In DNA form, the CDR3 reads TGCAGTGCTAGAGCCCCTAGCGGGAGCCGTCATAGCGCCGGGGAGCTGTTTTTT.

There are many counts of this clonotype. The chain recombines TRBV28 with TRBJ2-2, with 12 bases lining up with TRBD1. The length of the CDR3 is 16 residues. Germline V lookup: CDR1 MDHEN, CDR2 SYDVKM. Trimming took 4 bases from V and 9 from J; bases not matched to a gene: 9. CDR3 amino acids: CASSSSGTGGVRELFF. The CDR3 DNA sequence: TGTGCCAGCAGTTCTTCCGGGACAGGGGGCGTTAGGGAGCTGTTTTTT.

This clonotype has a count of ten or more. The J gene is TRBJ2-7, the V gene TRBV28; TRBD1 is a possible D gene (5 bases). Trimming pared 2 bases from V and 3 bases from J, leaving 8 bases between. The CDR3 totals 13 residues. CDR1 is MDHEN and CDR2 is SYDVKM in the germline V gene. This CDR3 is CASSLGAYYEQYF. The DNA for the CDR3 is TGTGCCAGCAGTTTAGGGGCTTACTACGAGCAGTACTTC.

This clonotype showed up just a few times. The V and J genes are TRBV5-1 and TRBJ2-2, with TRBD2 matching over 7 bases. Germline V gives CDR1 SGHRS, CDR2 YFSETQ. The trim removed 0 bases at V and 6 bases at J, leaving 5 bases unmatched. This CDR3 comprises 15 residues. The CDR3 protein is CASSLGGTNSGELFF. CDR3 in DNA: TGCGCCAGCAGCTTGGGCGGGACTAATTCCGGGGAGCTGTTTTTT.

This clonotype was detected a few times. The chain recombines TRBV9 with TRBJ1-6, with D maybe TRBD1 (5 bases). The CDR3 totals 16 residues. The ends were cut back, 3 bases at V and 0 bases at J, with 10 bases in the middle. Germline CDR1 reads SGDLS; CDR2 reads YYNGEE. CDR3 in amino acids: CASSETESSYNSPLHF. CDR3 coding DNA: TGTGCCAGCAGCGAGACAGAAAGCTCCTATAATTCACCCCTCCACTTT.